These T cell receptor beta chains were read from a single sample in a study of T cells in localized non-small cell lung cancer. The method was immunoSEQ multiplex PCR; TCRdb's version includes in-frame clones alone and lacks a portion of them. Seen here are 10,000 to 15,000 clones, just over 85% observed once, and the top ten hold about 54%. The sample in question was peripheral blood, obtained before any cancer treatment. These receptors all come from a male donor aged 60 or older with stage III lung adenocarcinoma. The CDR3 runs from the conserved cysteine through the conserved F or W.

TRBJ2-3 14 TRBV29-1 CSVEQGASTDTQYF
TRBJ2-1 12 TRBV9 CASTEARNEQFF
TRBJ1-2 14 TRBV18 CASSPRAQAEGYTF
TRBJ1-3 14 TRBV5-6 CASSLHGQLNTIYF
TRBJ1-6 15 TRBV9 CASSVDRGRNSPLHF
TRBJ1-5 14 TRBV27 CASSPQGANQPQHF
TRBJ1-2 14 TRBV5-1 CASSLLQAHYGYTF
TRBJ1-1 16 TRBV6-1 CASSEGTWMSNTEAFF
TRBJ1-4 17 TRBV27 CASRDTGTGRGGEKLFF
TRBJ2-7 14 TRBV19 CASRGPRAPYEQYF
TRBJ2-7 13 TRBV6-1 CASTVGTSYEQYF
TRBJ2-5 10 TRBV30 CAWARETQYF
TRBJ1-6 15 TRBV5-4 CASSLEGSPRSPLHF
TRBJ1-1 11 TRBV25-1 CASSEGRKAFF
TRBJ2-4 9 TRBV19 CAILRIQYF
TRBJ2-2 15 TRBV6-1 CASSVLAGDTRELFF
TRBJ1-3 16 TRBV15 CATSRVGQASGNTIYF
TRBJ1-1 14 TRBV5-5 CASRARQGDTEAFF
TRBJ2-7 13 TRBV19 CASSRGVSYEQYF
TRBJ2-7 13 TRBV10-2 CASRDRISYEQYF
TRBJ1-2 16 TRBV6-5 CASSYPSGTGNYGYTF
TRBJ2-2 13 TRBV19 CASSIRVTGELFF
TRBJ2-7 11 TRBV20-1 CSAGTGYEQYF
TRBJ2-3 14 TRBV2 CASLRDRSTDTQYF
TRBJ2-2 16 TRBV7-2 CASSLSVTGVTGELFF
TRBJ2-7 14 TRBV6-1 CAIGLRDRGGEQYF
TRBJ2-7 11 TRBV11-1 CASSLSNEQYF
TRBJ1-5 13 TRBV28 CAVQGAHNQPQHF
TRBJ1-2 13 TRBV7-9 CASTLLRSYGYTF
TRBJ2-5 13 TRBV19 CASSIAGEETQYF
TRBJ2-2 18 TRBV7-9 CASSFGPVAGGITGELFF
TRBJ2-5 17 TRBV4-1 CASSQGPIAGGLETQYF
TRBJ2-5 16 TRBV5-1 CASSLLNWGSQETQYF
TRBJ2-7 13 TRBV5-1 CASSYGQTYEQYF
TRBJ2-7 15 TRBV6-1 CASSLAGNPTYEQYF
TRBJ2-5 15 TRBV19 CASSSQRGAGETQYF
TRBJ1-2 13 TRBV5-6 CASSSGQNYGYTF